This T cell receptor beta chain was sequenced during a study of CD8+CD57+ T cells in acquired aplastic anemia. Whole-study context: Mean yield of DNA from sorted CD4+ and CD8+ cells was approximately 3 ug. Healthy donors gave approximately 9.8 million reads on average for CD4+ cells. Findings and limits, study-wide: Patients shared twenty-nine CD8+ CDR3 sequences with controls.

This clonotype was recorded at least ten times. Antigen: not known. Profiles of TCR beta VDJ and CDR3 were generated from a genomic DNA template. TCRdb re-called the reads with MiXCR, one entry per CDR3 protein. The data contain roughly 80,000 distinct CDR3 sequences, under 50% of them singletons. Germline loops: CDR1 DFQATT, CDR2 SNEGSKA (reference sequence). This CDR3 region has 15 residues. V was clipped by 2 bases and J by 3 bases, with 16 bases between them. The material sequenced was sorted CD4+, CD8+, or CD8+CD57+ T cells (not recorded which) from PBMCs. The sequence was obtained from a human donor in good health, serving as a control. The V call is TRBV20-1, the J call TRBJ1-1, with D maybe TRBD1 (5 bases). CDR3 bases: TGCAGTGCTAGATCCTCTGGGGGGTTTGACACTGAAGCTTTCTTT. It translates to CSARSSGGFDTEAFF.